Listed below are T cell receptor beta chains from one sample, sequenced in a study of OX40 agonist ivuxolimab in advanced cancers. Assay: immunoSEQ multiplex PCR; the TCRdb copy retains only in-frame clones and omits some. Of roughly 80,000 clones in the sample, more than 85% were seen once. The sample here was CD4+ or CD8+ T cells sorted from blood, taken in a trial of the OX40 agonist ivuxolimab. The receptors were sampled from an adult with an advanced solid tumor such as melanoma, head and neck, liver or kidney cancer. The CDR3 runs from the conserved cysteine through the conserved F or W. A D gene is named only where the DNA matches it firmly. For some rows the clone size is stated as once, few or many, or as a class when expanded; others skip it.

>TRBJ2-3|-|TRBV28|-
CASTQADTQYF
TGTGCCAGCACCCAAGCAGATACGCAGTATTTT
>TRBJ2-4|-|TRBV5-1|-
CASSSYSGSIQYF
TGCGCCAGCAGCTCGTACTCAGGATCCATTCAGTACTTC
>TRBJ2-7|-|TRBV18|-
CASSPPGRDSYEQYF
TGTGCCAGCTCACCACCGGGACGGGACTCCTACGAGCAGTACTTC
>TRBJ2-1|TRBD2|TRBV11-3|-
CASSLGLASYNEQFF
TGTGCCAGCAGCTTAGGACTAGCATCCTACAATGAGCAGTTCTTC
>TRBJ2-7|TRBD2|TRBV7-2|-
CASSLTPSGRWSSYEQYF
TGTGCCAGCAGCTTAACCCCTAGCGGGAGATGGAGCTCCTACGAGCAGTACTTC
>TRBJ1-5|-|TRBV6-1|-
CASSHRADSNQPQHF
TGTGCCAGCAGCCACCGGGCAGATAGCAATCAGCCCCAGCATTTT
>TRBJ2-2|-|TRBV28|-
CASSPWVRGGELFF
TGTGCCAGCAGCCCTTGGGTAAGGGGCGGGGAGCTGTTTTTT
>TRBJ2-5|-|TRBV18|few
CASSPGYQETQYF
TGTGCCAGCTCACCAGGGTACCAAGAGACCCAGTACTTC
>TRBJ2-3|-|TRBV10-2|-
CASQSSTDTQYF
TGCGCCAGCCAGTCTAGCACAGATACGCAGTATTTT
>TRBJ2-1|TRBD1|TRBV28|-
CASSLWDRGNNEQFF
TGTGCCAGCAGTTTATGGGACAGGGGTAACAATGAGCAGTTCTTC
>TRBJ2-7|TRBD2|TRBV19|-
CASSRGLAGDEQYF
TGTGCCAGTAGTAGGGGACTAGCTGGCGACGAGCAGTACTTC
>TRBJ2-7|TRBD1|TRBV6-6|-
CASRDRTPYEQYF
TGTGCCAGTCGGGACAGGACCCCCTACGAGCAGTACTTC
>TRBJ2-7|-|TRBV15|-
CATSRDIWGRAEQYF
TGTGCCACCAGCAGAGATATCTGGGGGCGGGCCGAGCAGTACTTC
>TRBJ1-2|-|TRBV27|-
CASSLGGMPYGYTF
TGTGCCAGCAGTTTGGGTGGGATGCCCTATGGCTACACCTTC
>TRBJ2-6|-|TRBV27|-
CASSFSGSGANVLTF
TGTGCCAGCAGTTTTTCAGGGTCCGGGGCCAACGTCCTGACTTTC
>TRBJ1-2|-|TRBV7-9|-
CASSFAGGGYTF
TGTGCCAGCAGCTTCGCAGGAGGGGGCTACACCTTC
>TRBJ1-1|-|TRBV6-5|-
CASSYGGNTEAFF
TGTGCCAGCAGTTATGGGGGGAACACTGAAGCTTTCTTT
>TRBJ2-1|-|TRBV4-1|once
CASSQDAPRGYNEQFF
TGCGCCAGCAGCCAAGACGCGCCCCGGGGATACAATGAGCAGTTCTTC
>TRBJ1-3|-|TRBV10-2|-
CASTTVARGFGNTIYF
TGCGCCAGCACAACCGTCGCGCGGGGATTTGGAAACACCATATATTTT
>TRBJ2-1|TRBD2|TRBV4-2|-
CASSQKPLAVASNEQFF
TGTGCCAGCAGCCAAAAGCCGCTAGCGGTAGCGAGCAATGAGCAGTTCTTC
>TRBJ2-1|-|TRBV6-5|-
CASSLGLTYNEQFF
TGTGCCAGCAGTCTCGGATTAACGTACAATGAGCAGTTCTTC
>TRBJ1-6|-|TRBV2|-
CASTRDNSPLHF
TGTGCCAGCACGCGGGATAATTCACCCCTCCACTTT
>TRBJ2-1|-|TRBV9|-
CASSVEPSSYNEQFF
TGTGCCAGCAGCGTAGAACCAAGCTCCTACAATGAGCAGTTCTTC
>TRBJ2-1|TRBD2|TRBV29-1|-
CSAGLAGFYNEQFF
TGCAGCGCCGGACTAGCGGGATTCTACAATGAGCAGTTCTTC
>TRBJ2-3|TRBD1|TRBV11-3|few
CASSLDRVPDTQYF
TGTGCCAGCAGCTTGGACAGGGTGCCAGATACGCAGTATTTT
>TRBJ1-1|-|TRBV4-1|-
CASSQTGSVNTEAFF
TGCGCCAGCAGCCAAACAGGGTCGGTGAACACTGAAGCTTTCTTT
>TRBJ2-5|-|TRBV5-6|-
CASSLMVVPTQYF
TGTGCCAGCAGCTTGATGGTGGTTCCGACCCAGTACTTC
>TRBJ2-5|TRBD2|TRBV5-1|-
CASSWGLAGQGETQYF
TGCGCCAGCAGCTGGGGACTAGCGGGACAGGGGGAGACCCAGTACTTC
>TRBJ2-1|-|TRBV4-1|-
CASSQETSVGYNEQFF
TGCGCCAGCAGCCAAGAGACTTCAGTGGGCTACAATGAGCAGTTCTTC
>TRBJ2-7|-|TRBV11-3|-
CASSLGAAEAYEQYF
TGTGCCAGCAGCTTAGGGGCCGCAGAAGCCTACGAGCAGTACTTC
>TRBJ1-2|TRBD1|TRBV6-6|-
CASSSIDRGANYGYTF
TGTGCCAGCAGTTCCATCGACAGGGGAGCTAACTATGGCTACACCTTC
>TRBJ2-3|-|TRBV2|-
CASRSLGGRTDTQYF
TGTGCCAGCCGATCTCTAGGTGGGAGAACTGATACGCAGTATTTT
>TRBJ1-3|-|TRBV4-3|-
CASSPSRSGAGNTIYF
TGCGCCAGCAGCCCCAGTCGGTCCGGAGCTGGAAACACCATATATTTT
>TRBJ2-3|-|TRBV7-2|-
CASSFGQTYTDTQYF
TGTGCCAGCAGCTTCGGACAGACCTACACAGATACGCAGTATTTT
>TRBJ1-1|-|TRBV15|-
CATSRDQNTEAFF
TGTGCCACCAGCAGAGACCAGAACACTGAAGCTTTCTTT
>TRBJ1-6|-|TRBV25-1|-
CASSERDTLLHF
TGTGCCAGCAGTGAAAGAGACACCCTTCTCCACTTT
>TRBJ2-4|TRBD1|TRBV28|-
CASSLLQGDWVAKNIQYF
TGTGCCAGCAGTTTATTGCAGGGGGATTGGGTAGCCAAAAACATTCAGTACTTC
>TRBJ2-7|TRBD1|TRBV6-6|few
CASSSTGNPYEQYF
TGTGCCAGCAGTTCGACAGGGAACCCCTACGAGCAGTACTTC
>TRBJ2-1|TRBD2|TRBV7-2|-
CASSLGGSSGTYNEQFF
TGTGCCAGCAGCTTAGGAGGGTCTAGCGGGACTTACAATGAGCAGTTCTTC
>TRBJ1-2|-|TRBV29-1|-
CSGEDSGNGYTF
TGCAGCGGTGAGGACAGCGGTAATGGCTACACCTTC
>TRBJ2-1|TRBD2|TRBV4-1|-
CASSQRQQREGRNEQFF
TGCGCCAGCAGCCAACGACAGCAGCGGGAGGGCCGGAATGAGCAGTTCTTC
>TRBJ2-3|TRBD2|TRBV19|-
CASSVTSPRVTDTQYF
TGTGCCAGTAGTGTGACTAGCCCACGAGTCACAGATACGCAGTATTTT
>TRBJ1-2|-|TRBV19|-
CASSRDGTHGYTF
TGTGCCAGTAGTAGGGACGGGACTCATGGCTACACCTTC